Included here is one TCR beta chain sequence, with context. A much larger clone lies one base from this, so it may be a read error. This entry belongs to a study of T cells in Graves' hyperthyroidism and ophthalmopathy. It was RNA transcripts that yielded the amplified TCR beta CDR3 regions. The TCR CDR3 first-round RT-PCR relied on the HTBI primer set. TCRdb reprocessed the multiplex PCR reads with MiXCR, giving one entry per CDR3 protein. The sample carries 300,000 to 450,000 distinct CDR3 sequences, around 15% recorded once. Germline assignment: CDR1 MNHGY and CDR2 SVAAGI. V lost 3 bases, J lost 2 bases, and 17 bases lay in between. CDR3 length: 16 amino acids.

The gene calls are TRBV6-9 and TRBJ2-7, with D hard to call. The sequenced sample consisted of blood. This receptor was identified in a woman under 40 with Graves' ophthalmopathy. CDR3 sequence (DNA): TGTGCCAGCAGTTACCGCGAAAGGCGGACCCCCTACGAGCAGTACTTC. This translates into CASSYRERRTPYEQYF.